Given below is one TCR beta chain in context. This record comes from a study of blood T cell repertoires in COVID-19. For the study at large: Sites in the United States, Italy and Spain provided acute and convalescent COVID-19 samples. In each case, the material was cDNA or gDNA derived from T cells, B-cell-depleted T cells, or PBMCs.

Trimming took 6 bases from V and 0 from J, leaving 8 bases between them. CDR3 length: 14 amino acids. Germline V gives CDR1 MDHEN, CDR2 SYDVKM. Study processing details: The authors estimated nucleated cell counts from reference gene primer amplification. The assay was immunoSEQ multiplex PCR, and TCRdb's table has in-frame clones only and misses some. Clone size and V and J calls were adopted from that table, with D and trimming inferred from the DNA. The data show fewer than 250,000 clones, around four fifths seen once. Sequencing used peripheral blood. The origin of this receptor is a woman between 70 and 85 years old with active or convalescent COVID-19. J is TRBJ1-4 and V is TRBV28; D is possibly TRBD1 (6 bases). CDR3 loop: CASRDSSTNEKLFF. CDR3 coding DNA: TGTGCCAGCAGGGACAGCTCAACTAATGAAAAACTGTTTTTT.